This entry concerns a single T cell receptor (beta chain). Other DNA sequences in the same sample also yield this CDR3. Germline-derived CDR1 and CDR2 are SNHLY and FYNNEI. The V end was cut by 2 bases, the J end by 2 bases, with 10 bases between. The CDR3 spans 15 residues. The sample originates from a study of blood T cell repertoires in COVID-19. About the study: The recovered donors of Cohort 3 showed two negative PCRs, clearance, or symptom resolution.

Membership in each cohort depended on participant-reported clinical history. Original methodology: Estimation of nucleated cell counts relied on the amplification of reference gene primers. Assay: immunoSEQ multiplex PCR; the TCRdb copy retains only in-frame clones and omits some. The V and J calls and the clone size are those of that table, but D and trimming were determined from the DNA. The sample lists 250,000 to 300,000 clones, 88% occurring once. The rearrangement links TRBV2 to TRBJ1-5; D perhaps matches TRBD1 (5 bases). This TCR came from an older woman in a cohort exposed to, infected with or recovered from COVID-19 (not recorded which). Sequenced material: PBMCs or T cells enriched from blood (not recorded which). CDR3 residues: CASSEQGLGNQPQHF. CDR3 DNA: TGTGCCAGCAGTGAACAGGGTTTAGGCAATCAGCCCCAGCATTTT.